The 27 T cell receptor beta chains presented below share a single source sample, sequenced in a study of T cells in tumors after PD-1 blockade. Sequenced by immunoSEQ multiplex PCR; TCRdb stores in-frame clones only, minus some. The data show around 45,000 clones, 70% to 85% seen once. Sequencing was performed on PBMCs, taken before anti-PD-1 therapy. These TCRs come from a human donor with advanced basal cell or squamous cell carcinoma (not recorded which).

This clone was counted a few times. The genes are TRBV5-6 and TRBJ2-5; maybe TRBD1 (5 bases). The CDR3 loop spans 14 amino acids. V was shortened by 4 bases and J by 5 bases, with 15 bases between the two germline ends. Germline V lookup: CDR1 SGHDT, CDR2 YYEEEE. The CDR3 nucleotides are TGTGCCAGCAGCCCAGACAGTGTTGATGAGACCCAGTACTTC. Translating it yields CASSPDSVDETQYF.

The J gene is TRBJ2-5, the V gene TRBV2, with 9 bases aligning to TRBD1. CDR1 and CDR2 from the germline V gene are SNHLY and FYNNEI. The CDR3 is made up of 17 amino acids. V gave up 6 bases and J gave up 2 bases; unmatched junction bases: 13. In nucleotides, the CDR3 is TGTGCCAGCAGCCTCGAAACACTCGGACAGGGGCAAGAGACCCAGTACTTC. It codes for CASSLETLGQGQETQYF.

The chain links TRBV18 to TRBJ2-7; D is unclear. The CDR3 has 14 amino acids. The V end lost 2 bases, the J end lost 3 bases, and 11 bases lay between the germline ends. The germline V gene encodes CDR1 KGHSH and CDR2 LQKENI. The CDR3 is CASSPRVLFYEQYF. The CDR3 bases are TGTGCCAGCTCACCAAGGGTTCTCTTCTACGAGCAGTACTTC. The full variable domain, completed using reference TRBV18 and TRBJ2-7, is NAGVMQNPRHLVRRRGQEARLRCSPMKGHSHVYWYRQLPEEGLKFMVYLQKENIIDESGMPKERFSAEFPKEGPSILRIQQVVRGDSAAYFCASSPRVLFYEQYFGPGTRLTVT.

As to this clone: Other nucleotide sequences from this sample produce the same CDR3. The rearrangement uses TRBV7-2 and TRBJ2-7, with 7 bases that match TRBD2. This CDR3 is 14 amino acids long. CDR1 is SGHTA and CDR2 is FQGNSA in the germline V gene. J was trimmed by 5 bases and V by 0 bases; bases with no gene match: 4. For the CDR3, the DNA is TGTGCCAGCAGCTTAGCGGGGGGGGATCACGAGCAGTACTTC. Its protein product is CASSLAGGDHEQYF.

The rearrangement joins TRBV5-6 to TRBJ2-2; TRBD2 aligns across 8 bases. After removal of 4 bases from V and 4 bases from J, the junction contained 9 bases not matched to a gene. CDR3 length equals 16 residues. Looked up from germline, CDR1 is SGHDT and CDR2 is YYEEEE. CDR3 coding DNA: TGTGCCAGCAGCCCGGGGGGGCTAGCGGGCACCGGGGAGCTGTTTTTT. Protein: CASSPGGLAGTGELFF.

This clone has just a few counts. The genes are TRBV12-5 and TRBJ1-5, with a weak D call TRBD1 (5 bases). CDR3 length equals 19 residues. Germline V lookup: CDR1 LGHNT, CDR2 FRNRAP. V was trimmed by 2 bases and J by 0 bases, leaving 20 bases between them. The CDR3 bases are TGTGCTAGTGGTTTGAATGCAGGGTTTTTTTCCACTAGCAATCAGCCCCAGCATTTT. Residues: CASGLNAGFFSTSNQPQHF.

The chain employs TRBV9 and TRBJ2-7, with TRBD2 matching 9 bases. CDR1 is SGDLS, CDR2 YYNGEE, per germline. The V gene end was trimmed by 7 bases and the J gene end by 3 bases; junction bases not matched to a gene: 8. The CDR3 sequence is 14 residues long. The CDR3 here is CASSPGTSFYEQYF. Written as DNA, the CDR3 is TGTGCCAGCTCACCCGGGACTAGCTTCTACGAGCAGTACTTC.

The chain joins TRBV29-1 to TRBJ2-3; 10 nucleotides line up with TRBD2. CDR1 SQVTM and CDR2 ANQGSEA come from the germline V gene. CDR3 size: 14 residues. The V segment lost 3 bases and the J segment 4 bases; nucleotides outside the gene matches: 4. CDR3 nucleotides: TGCAGCGTTGACACAGCGGGGGGGCCAGATACGCAGTATTTT. Translating it yields CSVDTAGGPDTQYF.

The table lists this clone with a count of one. The chain has TRBV5-1 and TRBJ2-7; 9 bases match TRBD2. Per the germline V gene, CDR1 is SGHRS and CDR2 is YFSETQ. The V gene end was trimmed by 0 bases and the J gene end by 3 bases; junction bases not matched to a gene: 4. This CDR3 has 15 residues. The CDR3: CASSLDWREGYEQYF. The CDR3 region has the DNA TGCGCCAGCAGCTTGGATTGGCGGGAGGGCTACGAGCAGTACTTC.

The chain is built from TRBV5-1 and TRBJ1-1; D is unclear. The germline V gene has CDR1 SGHRS and CDR2 YFSETQ. The CDR3 extends over 15 amino acids. V lost 0 bases, J lost 0 bases, and 9 bases lay in between. DNA for the CDR3: TGCGCCAGCAGCTTGGAGCCGGAGTTGAACACTGAAGCTTTCTTT. Its translation: CASSLEPELNTEAFF.

Of note for this clone: This sample also contains other DNA sequences that code for the same CDR3. The V call is TRBV24-1, the J call TRBJ2-3; D call uncertain. Germline lookup yields CDR1 KGHDR and CDR2 SFDVKD. The CDR3 spans 13 residues. V lost 3 bases and J lost 5, with 8 bases in between. The CDR3 here is CATSDRTEDTQYF. The CDR3 region has the DNA TGTGCCACCAGTGATAGGACGGAAGATACGCAGTATTTT.

This clone has just one count. The rearrangement uses TRBV5-1 and TRBJ2-1; maybe TRBD1 (6 bases). Germline assignment: CDR1 SGHRS and CDR2 YFSETQ. V was trimmed by 1 base and J by 4 bases, leaving 18 bases between them. The CDR3 loop spans 17 amino acids. CDR3 sequence (DNA): TGCGCCAGCAGCTTGCAAGTTTTTGGGGGACAATACAATGAGCAGTTCTTC. It codes for CASSLQVFGGQYNEQFF.

The chain uses TRBV5-1 and TRBJ1-6, with 7 bases lining up with TRBD1. Germline lookup yields CDR1 SGHRS and CDR2 YFSETQ. The CDR3 extends over 16 amino acids. The V gene end was trimmed by 2 bases and the J gene end by 10 bases; junction bases not matched to a gene: 12. The CDR3 DNA is TGCGCCAGCAGCTTTGATATCTCGAGGGGGCAATCACCCCTCCACTTT. Translation gives CASSFDISRGQSPLHF.

The V call is TRBV9, the J call TRBJ2-7; 7 bases agree with TRBD2. Trimming cost V 3 bases and J 0 bases; bases outside gene matches: 3. Per germline, CDR1 SGDLS and CDR2 YYNGEE. This CDR3 has 14 residues. The CDR3 nucleotides are TGTGCCAGCAGCGAGGGAGGGAGCTCCTACGAGCAGTACTTC. Amino acids: CASSEGGSSYEQYF.

This sequence joins TRBV2 and TRBJ1-6, with D unresolved. The V end lost 5 bases, the J end lost 8 bases, and 10 bases lay between the germline ends. This CDR3 is built from 13 residues. The V gene's germline CDR1 is SNHLY and CDR2 FYNNEI. The CDR3 region is CASSPGRDSPLHF. CDR3 bases: TGTGCCAGCAGTCCGGGCCGCGATTCACCCCTCCACTTT.

The J gene is TRBJ2-3, the V gene TRBV27; possibly TRBD1 or TRBD2 for D (5 bases each). This CDR3 comprises 13 residues. CDR1 and CDR2 from the germline V gene are MNHEY and SMNVEV (reference sequence). V was trimmed by 10 bases and J by 0 bases, leaving 11 bases between them. Here the CDR3 DNA reads TGTGCCACCCGGGACCTTAGCACAGATACGCAGTATTTT. Amino acids: CATRDLSTDTQYF.

The CDR3 DNA is TGTGCCAGCAGCCCAGAGGACAGGGGGCGAGGAGAGCAGTACTTC. Translating gives CASSPEDRGRGEQYF. The V gene is TRBV3-1 (or the pseudogene TRBV3-2), the J gene TRBJ2-7, with 11 bases aligning to TRBD1. V gave up 4 bases and J gave up 7 bases; unmatched junction bases: 9. CDR1 and CDR2 from the germline V gene are LGHDT and YNNKEL (reference sequence). The CDR3 contains 15 residues.

This clone was detected only once. This chain connects TRBV5-1 to TRBJ2-5; maybe TRBD2 (6 bases). Per germline, CDR1 SGHRS and CDR2 YFSETQ. V lost 3 bases to trimming and J lost 5 bases, with 14 bases between them. CDR3 length equals 14 residues. CDR3 DNA sequence: TGCGCCAGCAGCTCGGGGGAATTCCAGGAGACCCAGTACTTC. It translates to CASSSGEFQETQYF. The full variable domain, in which reference TRBV5-1 and TRBJ2-5 provide the parts outside the CDR3, is KAGVTQTPRYLIKTRGQQVTLSCSPISGHRSVSWYQQTPGQGLQFLFEYFSETQRNKGNFPGRFSGRQFSNSRSEMNVSTLELGDSALYLCASSSGEFQETQYFGPGTRLLVL.

Within the sample, this clone is medium-sized. The CDR3 region is CASSPLGGGRAGDTQYF. In DNA, the CDR3 is TGTGCCAGCAGTCCCCTTGGGGGCGGGAGGGCCGGTGATACGCAGTATTTT. The rearrangement joins TRBV27 to TRBJ2-3; 9 nucleotides agree with TRBD2. Per the germline V gene, CDR1 is MNHEY and CDR2 is SMNVEV (reference sequence). V was clipped by 5 bases and J by 6 bases; unmatched bases: 15. This CDR3 contains 17 residues.

The chain couples TRBV5-1 to TRBJ2-3, with D perhaps TRBD1 or TRBD2 (5 bases each). CDR3 length: 13 amino acids. The germline V gene encodes CDR1 SGHRS and CDR2 YFSETQ. V dropped 3 bases and J dropped 6 bases, with 11 bases sitting between them. CDR3 coding DNA: TGCGCCAGCAGCTCGGGGCCGCTTGATACGCAGTATTTT. Its protein product is CASSSGPLDTQYF.

With regard to this clone: Sequence at one end of the junction differs from germline and may be a read error. The chain couples TRBV14 to TRBJ2-3, with TRBD2 identical over 7 bases. The CDR3 spans 11 residues. Germline V gives CDR1 SGHDN, CDR2 FVKESK. The CDR3 reads CASSQGDYNFF. CDR3 sequence (DNA): TGTGCCAGCAGCCAAGGGGACTACAACTTTTTT.

This clone ranks as medium-sized. This rearrangement joins TRBV5-8 to TRBJ2-7; TRBD1 matches 9 bases. Germline trimming cut 5 bases from V and 6 bases from J; bases unmatched to any gene: 12. The CDR3 contains 15 residues. The germline V gene has CDR1 SGHTS and CDR2 YDEGEE. Written as DNA, the CDR3 is TGTGCCAGCAGTCCACTCGGGACAGGGAACTTCGAGCAGTACTTC. Translating it yields CASSPLGTGNFEQYF.

The chain recombines TRBV28 with TRBJ1-2, with D unresolved. CDR3 length: 12 residues. Trimming took off 1 base at V and 8 bases at J, with 8 bases between the two ends. Germline CDR1 MDHEN, CDR2 SYDVKM. The CDR3 DNA reads TGTGCCAGCAGTTTATCACTGGACGGCTACACCTTC. Encoded protein: CASSLSLDGYTF.

The rearrangement uses TRBV4-1 and TRBJ2-3; D remains unclear. The V end was cut by 5 bases, the J end by 6 bases, with 21 bases between. Germline assignment: CDR1 MGHRA and CDR2 YSYEKL. There are 16 residues in the CDR3. The CDR3 protein is CASSTRTGAPTDTQYF. The CDR3 nucleotides read TGCGCCAGCAGCACTCGGACGGGTGCCCCAACGGATACGCAGTATTTT.

The chain has TRBV7-2 and TRBJ1-5, with no clear D. V lost 2 bases and J lost 0, with 5 bases in between. CDR3 length: 14 amino acids. The germline V gene has CDR1 SGHTA and CDR2 FQGNSA. This CDR3 is CASSLSNSNQPQHF. In DNA form, the CDR3 reads TGTGCCAGCAGCTTATCAAATAGCAATCAGCCCCAGCATTTT.

This clone has more than one count but fewer than ten. The V and J genes are TRBV7-9 and TRBJ1-2; possible D gene TRBD1, 6 bases. This CDR3 spans 14 amino acids. Looked up from germline, CDR1 is SEHNR and CDR2 is FQNEAQ (reference sequence). Trimming removed 0 bases from V and 8 bases from J, with 13 bases in between. The CDR3 DNA follows: TGTGCCAGCAGCTTAGCACAGGGCAGTGGCGGCTACACCTTC. This gives the protein CASSLAQGSGGYTF.

The rearrangement joins TRBV6-6 to TRBJ2-3; D is unclear. V gave up 2 bases and J gave up 6 bases, with 6 bases separating them. CDR3 length equals 12 residues. Germline lookup yields CDR1 MNHNY and CDR2 SVGAGI (reference sequence). CDR3: CASSYGWDTQYF. CDR3 nucleotides: TGTGCCAGCAGTTACGGGTGGGATACGCAGTATTTT.